The present TCR beta chain was sequenced within a study of blood T cell repertoires in COVID-19. Study in general: The origin of the acute and convalescent COVID-19 samples was the United States, Italy and Spain. The cDNA or gDNA used as material had been derived from T cells, B-cell-depleted T cells, or PBMCs.

Germline values: CDR1 MDHEN, CDR2 SYDVKM. V lost 7 bases to trimming and J lost 2 bases, with 6 bases between them. The length of the CDR3 is 12 residues. TCRdb's copy holds only in-frame clones and misses some; the assay was immunoSEQ multiplex PCR. Among about 60,000 clones listed, around 80% were seen once. Sequences were obtained from peripheral blood. The sequence was collected from a woman aged 80 or over with acute or convalescent COVID-19. The genes are TRBV28 and TRBJ1-3; D gene uncertain. This CDR3 is CASKEAGNTIYF. CDR3 nucleotides: TGTGCCAGCAAAGAGGCTGGAAACACCATATATTTT.